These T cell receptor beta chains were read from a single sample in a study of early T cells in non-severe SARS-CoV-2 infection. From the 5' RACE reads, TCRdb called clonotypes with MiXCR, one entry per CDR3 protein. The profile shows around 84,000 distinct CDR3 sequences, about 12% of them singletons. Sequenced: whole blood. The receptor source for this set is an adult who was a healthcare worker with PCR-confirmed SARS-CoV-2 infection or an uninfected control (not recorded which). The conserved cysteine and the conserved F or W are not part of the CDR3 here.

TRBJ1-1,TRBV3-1,ASSPLAPMNTEAF
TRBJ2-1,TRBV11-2,ASSFAGTDNNEQF
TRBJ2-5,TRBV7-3,ASSSLGGVPPETQY
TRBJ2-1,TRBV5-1,ASSFPGGEFEQF
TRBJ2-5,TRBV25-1,ASSPAGIQETQY
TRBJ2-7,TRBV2,ASSSGTSGYEQY
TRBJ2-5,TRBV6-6,ASSYRGLAGGTQETQY
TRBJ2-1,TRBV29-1,SAGTGEQF
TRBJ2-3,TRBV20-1,SASPLIAGDTDTQY
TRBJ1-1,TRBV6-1,ASSDVWAMNTEAF
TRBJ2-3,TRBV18,ASSPAAGTDTQY
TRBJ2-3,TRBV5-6,ASSGGAALRDTQY
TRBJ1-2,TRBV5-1,ASSLFAGMYGYT
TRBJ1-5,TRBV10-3,AIRDLKSPNQPQH
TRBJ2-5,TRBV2,ASRMTSGQETQY
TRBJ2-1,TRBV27,ASSPDSPSYNEQF
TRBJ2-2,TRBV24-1,ATSDLETPNTGELF
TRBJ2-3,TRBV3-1,ASSQVHKDRGADTQY
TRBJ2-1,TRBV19,ASRRSGGLYNEQF
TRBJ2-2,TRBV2,ASSLKDRTGELF
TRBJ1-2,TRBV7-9,ASSSSQGSYGYT
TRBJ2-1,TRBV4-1,ASSDYGAEQF
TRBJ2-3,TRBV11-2,ASSLPLAGGPDTQY
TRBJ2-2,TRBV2,ASRGLSGRPNTGELF
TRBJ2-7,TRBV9,ASSVEGLADEQY